This T cell receptor (beta chain) is from a study of cytomegalovirus exposure and HLA in healthy donors. The overall study: The study placed about 81% of its roughly 430 genotyped donors in the Caucasian-associated ancestry cluster.

The PCR had 60 Vbeta and 13 Jbeta primers. The protocol was immunoSEQ multiplex PCR, while the TCRdb copy is restricted to in-frame clones and leaves out a portion. The profile shows approximately 140,000 clones, more than 60% of them singletons. The source material was PBMCs. This clonotype was sampled from a woman in her 50s in good health and CMV-seropositive.

The CDR3 here is CASRPTGDDNEQFF. DNA for the CDR3: TGTGCCAGCAGACCCACGGGGGACGACAATGAGCAGTTCTTC. V usage is TRBV7-3 and J usage is TRBJ2-1, with D perhaps matching TRBD2 (6 bases). The CDR3 is 14 residues long. CDR1 is SGHTA and CDR2 is FQGTGA in the germline V gene. V lost 6 bases, J lost 5 bases, and 14 bases lay in between.